These T cell receptor beta chains were read from a single sample in a study of CD8+ T cells in alopecia areata. TCRdb's copy holds only in-frame clones and misses some; the assay was immunoSEQ multiplex PCR. The repertoire holds about 120,000 clones, with 53% as singletons. The input for sequencing was CD4+ T cells sorted from blood, taken at week 4, from a patient treated with tofacitinib. All receptors derive from a human donor with alopecia areata. CDR3s include the opening cysteine and the closing phenylalanine or tryptophan. The D gene is left open where the match is weak. Clone size appears in some rows only: once, few, many, or a class for an expanded clone.

CDR3aa: CAISESFGEAFF; CDR3nt: TGTGCCATCAGTGAGTCGTTTGGTGAAGCTTTCTTT; v_gene: TRBV10-3; abundance: -; j_gene: TRBJ1-1; d_gene: -
CDR3aa: CASSMAQKEKLFF; CDR3nt: TGTGCCAGTAGTATGGCACAGAAAGAAAAACTGTTTTTT; v_gene: TRBV19; abundance: few; j_gene: TRBJ1-4; d_gene: -
CDR3aa: CSVSRDRVDEQYF; CDR3nt: TGCAGCGTTAGCCGGGACAGAGTAGATGAGCAGTACTTC; v_gene: TRBV29-1; abundance: -; j_gene: TRBJ2-7; d_gene: TRBD1
CDR3aa: CASSSNTEAFF; CDR3nt: TGTGCCAGCAGCTCCAACACTGAAGCTTTCTTT; v_gene: TRBV6-6; abundance: -; j_gene: TRBJ1-1; d_gene: -
CDR3aa: CASSEADRETQYF; CDR3nt: TGTGCCAGCAGTGAAGCGGATCGGGAGACCCAGTACTTC; v_gene: TRBV25-1; abundance: -; j_gene: TRBJ2-5; d_gene: -
CDR3aa: CASSPGTSGMSYF; CDR3nt: TGCGCCAGCAGCCCGGGGACTAGCGGGATGTCGTACTTC; v_gene: TRBV5-1; abundance: -; j_gene: TRBJ2-7; d_gene: TRBD2
CDR3aa: CAWSEGGLNTEAFF; CDR3nt: TGTGCCTGGAGTGAAGGGGGCCTGAACACTGAAGCTTTCTTT; v_gene: TRBV30; abundance: -; j_gene: TRBJ1-1; d_gene: TRBD1
CDR3aa: CASSQDRANGYTF; CDR3nt: TGTGCCAGCAGCCAAGATCGTGCGAATGGCTACACCTTC; v_gene: TRBV14; abundance: -; j_gene: TRBJ1-2; d_gene: -
CDR3aa: CASSFSGSNYGYTF; CDR3nt: TGTGCCAGCAGTTTTTCCGGGTCGAACTATGGCTACACCTTC; v_gene: TRBV6-6; abundance: -; j_gene: TRBJ1-2; d_gene: -
CDR3aa: CSVVDDYNSPLHF; CDR3nt: TGCAGCGTTGTAGACGATTATAATTCACCCCTCCACTTT; v_gene: TRBV29-1; abundance: few; j_gene: TRBJ1-6; d_gene: -
CDR3aa: CASRDSGSGGELFF; CDR3nt: TGTGCCAGCAGAGATAGCGGGAGCGGGGGGGAGCTGTTTTTT; v_gene: TRBV6-5; abundance: once; j_gene: TRBJ2-2; d_gene: TRBD2
CDR3aa: CSVNAFQETQYF; CDR3nt: TGCAGCGTTAACGCGTTTCAAGAGACCCAGTACTTC; v_gene: TRBV29-1; abundance: -; j_gene: TRBJ2-5; d_gene: -
CDR3aa: CASSEYYGYTF; CDR3nt: TGTGCCAGCAGTGAATACTATGGCTACACCTTC; v_gene: TRBV2; abundance: -; j_gene: TRBJ1-2; d_gene: -
CDR3aa: CASSRRGRGTEAFF; CDR3nt: TGTGCCAGCAGTCGTAGGGGGCGCGGCACTGAAGCTTTCTTT; v_gene: TRBV28; abundance: few; j_gene: TRBJ1-1; d_gene: TRBD1
CDR3aa: CASSDGVDPGELFF; CDR3nt: TGTGCCAGCAGTGACGGGGTGGACCCAGGGGAGCTGTTTTTT; v_gene: TRBV25-1; abundance: -; j_gene: TRBJ2-2; d_gene: -
CDR3aa: CAWSIRAGGPLETQYF; CDR3nt: TGTGCCTGGAGCATTAGAGCGGGAGGGCCTTTGGAGACCCAGTACTTC; v_gene: TRBV30; abundance: once; j_gene: TRBJ2-5; d_gene: TRBD2
CDR3aa: CAWRGQVGYGYTF; CDR3nt: TGTGCCTGGAGGGGACAGGTCGGCTATGGCTACACCTTC; v_gene: TRBV30; abundance: few; j_gene: TRBJ1-2; d_gene: TRBD1
CDR3aa: CASGSLVGPGNTIYF; CDR3nt: TGTGCTAGTGGTTCCCTAGTAGGCCCCGGAAACACCATATATTTT; v_gene: TRBV12-5; abundance: -; j_gene: TRBJ1-3; d_gene: -
CDR3aa: CSVRLAGAYNEQFF; CDR3nt: TGCAGCGTCCGACTAGCGGGGGCCTACAATGAGCAGTTCTTC; v_gene: TRBV29-1; abundance: few; j_gene: TRBJ2-1; d_gene: TRBD2
CDR3aa: CSGAGNTDTQYF; CDR3nt: TGCAGCGGTGCGGGAAACACAGATACGCAGTATTTT; v_gene: TRBV29-1; abundance: -; j_gene: TRBJ2-3; d_gene: -
CDR3aa: CASKTGRYEAFF; CDR3nt: TGTGCCAGTAAGACAGGACGATACGAAGCTTTCTTT; v_gene: TRBV19; abundance: -; j_gene: TRBJ1-1; d_gene: -
CDR3aa: CASSMKGTSGRAYEQYF; CDR3nt: TGTGCCAGCAGCATGAAAGGGACTAGCGGGAGGGCCTACGAGCAGTACTTC; v_gene: TRBV7-3; abundance: -; j_gene: TRBJ2-7; d_gene: TRBD2
CDR3aa: CAWMASGHTEAFF; CDR3nt: TGTGCCTGGATGGCCTCAGGGCACACTGAAGCTTTCTTT; v_gene: TRBV30; abundance: -; j_gene: TRBJ1-1; d_gene: -
CDR3aa: CASSEGRGRNTF; CDR3nt: TGTGCCAGCAGTGAAGGGAGGGGGCGCAACACCTTC; v_gene: TRBV6-1; abundance: -; j_gene: TRBJ1-2; d_gene: TRBD1
CDR3aa: CSVGNRNTEAFF; CDR3nt: TGCAGCGTTGGGAACAGGAACACTGAAGCTTTCTTT; v_gene: TRBV29-1; abundance: -; j_gene: TRBJ1-1; d_gene: -
CDR3aa: CASGTSGLWHEQFF; CDR3nt: TGTGCCAGCGGCACTAGCGGCTTGTGGCATGAGCAGTTCTTC; v_gene: TRBV27; abundance: -; j_gene: TRBJ2-1; d_gene: TRBD2
CDR3aa: CASSPGQSSYEQYF; CDR3nt: TGTGCCAGCAGCCCCGGCCAGAGCTCCTACGAGCAGTACTTC; v_gene: TRBV7-9; abundance: few; j_gene: TRBJ2-7; d_gene: -
CDR3aa: CASRPRGGGYTF; CDR3nt: TGTGCCAGCAGACCACGTGGGGGAGGCTACACCTTC; v_gene: TRBV2; abundance: -; j_gene: TRBJ1-2; d_gene: -
CDR3aa: CASSSQGAGNTEAFF; CDR3nt: TGTGCCAGCAGTTCTCAGGGGGCGGGGAACACTGAAGCTTTCTTT; v_gene: TRBV27; abundance: -; j_gene: TRBJ1-1; d_gene: TRBD1
CDR3aa: CASSLVWTGENEQFF; CDR3nt: TGTGCCAGCAGCTTAGTATGGACAGGGGAAAATGAGCAGTTCTTC; v_gene: TRBV7-9; abundance: few; j_gene: TRBJ2-1; d_gene: TRBD1
CDR3aa: CASSLGATGANVLTF; CDR3nt: TGTGCCAGCAGCCTCGGGGCCACTGGGGCCAACGTCCTGACTTTC; v_gene: TRBV7-9; abundance: -; j_gene: TRBJ2-6; d_gene: -
CDR3aa: CASSQDTLFSYEQYF; CDR3nt: TGCGCCAGCAGCCAAGACACACTGTTCTCCTACGAGCAGTACTTC; v_gene: TRBV4-1; abundance: -; j_gene: TRBJ2-7; d_gene: -
CDR3aa: CSVVQGNSYEQYF; CDR3nt: TGCAGCGTTGTACAGGGGAACTCCTACGAGCAGTACTTC; v_gene: TRBV29-1; abundance: -; j_gene: TRBJ2-7; d_gene: TRBD1
CDR3aa: CASSSRTSRTGELFF; CDR3nt: TGTGCCAGCAGTTCGCGGACTAGTCGTACCGGGGAGCTGTTTTTT; v_gene: TRBV6-6; abundance: -; j_gene: TRBJ2-2; d_gene: TRBD2
CDR3aa: CAWSGQGKGDEQYF; CDR3nt: TGTGCCTGGAGTGGACAGGGGAAAGGCGACGAGCAGTACTTC; v_gene: TRBV30; abundance: -; j_gene: TRBJ2-7; d_gene: TRBD1
CDR3aa: CASSRERGKAQETQYF; CDR3nt: TGCGCCAGCAGCAGAGAGAGGGGAAAGGCCCAAGAGACCCAGTACTTC; v_gene: TRBV4-1; abundance: -; j_gene: TRBJ2-5; d_gene: -
CDR3aa: CASSQDSGAGALQPQHF; CDR3nt: TGCGCCAGCAGCCAAGATTCGGGGGCGGGGGCGCTTCAGCCCCAGCATTTT; v_gene: TRBV4-1; abundance: -; j_gene: TRBJ1-5; d_gene: -
CDR3aa: CALTLESLKAAFF; CDR3nt: TGTGCCCTCACCCTCGAATCCTTGAAGGCGGCTTTCTTT; v_gene: TRBV30; abundance: -; j_gene: TRBJ1-1; d_gene: -
CDR3aa: CSVSKGLTYEQYF; CDR3nt: TGCAGCGTTTCAAAGGGGTTAACCTACGAGCAGTACTTC; v_gene: TRBV29-1; abundance: -; j_gene: TRBJ2-7; d_gene: -
CDR3aa: CASSSFGGNGGAPLHF; CDR3nt: TGTGCCAGCAGCTCCTTCGGGGGCAATGGTGGAGCACCCCTCCACTTT; v_gene: TRBV13; abundance: -; j_gene: TRBJ1-6; d_gene: -
CDR3aa: CSVALRGLIYGYTF; CDR3nt: TGCAGCGTGGCGCTTCGGGGGCTTATCTATGGCTACACCTTC; v_gene: TRBV29-1; abundance: few; j_gene: TRBJ1-2; d_gene: -
CDR3aa: CSFSRGGAEAFF; CDR3nt: TGCAGTTTTTCTCGAGGGGGGGCTGAAGCTTTCTTT; v_gene: TRBV29-1; abundance: few; j_gene: TRBJ1-1; d_gene: -
CDR3aa: CSVGLTAYEQYF; CDR3nt: TGCAGCGTTGGGCTGACTGCTTACGAGCAGTACTTC; v_gene: TRBV29-1; abundance: -; j_gene: TRBJ2-7; d_gene: -
CDR3aa: CSVEDSKAFF; CDR3nt: TGCAGCGTGGAAGACAGTAAAGCTTTCTTT; v_gene: TRBV29-1; abundance: few; j_gene: TRBJ1-1; d_gene: -
CDR3aa: CSVGRGDF; CDR3nt: TGCAGCGTTGGCCGAGGGGACTTC; v_gene: TRBV29-1; abundance: few; j_gene: TRBJ1-2; d_gene: -